Presented here are 14 T cell receptor beta chains from one specimen sequenced in a study of beta chain features in type 1 diabetes. The antigens of these receptors remain unknown. Whole-study results and caveats: Shorter TCRB CDR3s, moderately but significantly so, marked every one of the four CD4+ subsets in Type 1 diabetes patients.

cDNA synthesis used the whole RNA isolate, giving expressed TCRB sequences. Sequenced by immunoSEQ multiplex PCR; TCRdb stores in-frame clones only, minus some. The profile shows approximately 360,000 clones, roughly 13% of them singletons. The specimen sequenced was naive CD4+ T cells from blood. These receptors all stem from a woman in her late teens or twenties with type 1 diabetes.

The V call is TRBV5-8, the J call TRBJ1-1; TRBD1 matches at 7 bases. Germline loops: CDR1 SGHTS, CDR2 YDEGEE. V lost 3 bases, J lost 3 bases, and 11 bases stayed unmatched. CDR3 size: 16 residues. CDR3 nucleotides: TGTGCCAGCAGCTATCCAGGGGGAGGTTCGGACACTGAAGCTTTCTTT. Residues: CASSYPGGGSDTEAFF.

For the CDR3, the DNA is TGTGCCAGCAGCTTATCCGTGGGAGTCACAGATACGCAGTATTTT. It is translated as CASSLSVGVTDTQYF. The chain uses TRBV7-2 and TRBJ2-3, with a tentative D call TRBD2 (5 bases). In germline, CDR1 is SGHTA, CDR2 FQGNSA. The germline V and J ends were trimmed by 2 bases and 2 bases, with 11 bases remaining between them. CDR3 size: 15 residues.

CDR3 in amino acids: CSVGSSNQPQHF. The CDR3 DNA sequence: TGCAGCGTTGGAAGCAGCAATCAGCCCCAGCATTTT. This chain uses TRBV29-1 with TRBJ1-5; no clear D. Per the germline V gene, CDR1 is SQVTM and CDR2 is ANQGSEA. The CDR3 extends over 12 amino acids. Trimming took 4 bases from V and 1 from J, leaving 5 bases between them.

The V and J genes are TRBV5-1 and TRBJ2-1, with a weak D call TRBD2 (6 bases). Germline V CDR1 and CDR2: SGHRS, YFSETQ. V lost 1 base, J lost 0 bases, and 14 bases lay in between. CDR3 length: 17 residues. This CDR3 is CASSLIAGGNSYNEQFF. The CDR3 DNA reads as TGCGCCAGCAGCTTGATCGCCGGAGGGAACTCCTACAATGAGCAGTTCTTC.

With respect to this clone: Other DNA sequences in the sample encode the same CDR3. The V and J genes are TRBV10-3 and TRBJ2-7, with 7 bases that match TRBD1. Germline trimming cut 4 bases from V and 6 bases from J; bases unmatched to any gene: 0. The CDR3 totals 11 residues. Germline V gene lookup returns CDR1 ENHRY and CDR2 SYGVKD. CDR3 in amino acids: CAISGQGEQYF. The DNA of the CDR3 is TGTGCCATCAGTGGACAGGGCGAGCAGTACTTC.

This clone was observed a few times. V usage is TRBV27 and J usage is TRBJ1-2, with 8 bases identical to TRBD1. Losses at the gene ends were 2 bases for V and 8 bases for J; bases not matched to a gene: 7. The CDR3 covers 14 residues. Germline CDR1 reads MNHEY; CDR2 reads SMNVEV (reference sequence). The CDR3 here is CASSLIQGAQGYTF. DNA of the CDR3: TGTGCCAGCAGTTTAATCCAGGGGGCTCAGGGCTACACCTTC.

The chain links TRBV15 to TRBJ2-7; 7 nucleotides agree with TRBD2. Germline CDR1 LNHNV, CDR2 YYDKDF (reference sequence). This CDR3 is built from 12 residues. V gave up 2 bases and J gave up 8 bases; unmatched junction bases: 3. The CDR3 loop reads CATSRSGAQQYF. The CDR3 nucleotides are TGTGCCACCAGCAGAAGCGGGGCACAGCAGTACTTC.

Regarding this clone: The sample contains more than one DNA sequence encoding this CDR3. The chain combines TRBV7-9 with TRBJ2-1; D gene ambiguous. V was pared by 3 bases and J by 7 bases, with 4 bases between. The CDR3 extends over 11 amino acids. Germline V gene sequence: CDR1 SEHNR, CDR2 FQNEAQ (reference sequence). CDR3 bases: TGTGCCAGCAGCTTGAGGAATGAGCAGTTCTTC. This codes for CASSLRNEQFF.

This clone was seen a few times. V gene TRBV27 combines with J gene TRBJ2-1; 11 positions match TRBD2. The CDR3 sequence is 15 residues long. After removal of 2 bases from V and 9 bases from J, the junction contained 6 bases not matched to a gene. CDR1 is MNHEY, CDR2 SMNVEV, per germline (reference sequence). The CDR3 DNA follows: TGTGCCAGCAGTTTAACACTAGCGGGAGTTGGTGAGCAGTTCTTC. It encodes CASSLTLAGVGEQFF.

This clone was seen a few times. This sequence joins TRBV20-1 and TRBJ2-3; D uncertain. The CDR3 is made up of 11 amino acids. V shed 3 bases and J shed 9 bases, with 10 bases lying between them. Germline CDR1 is DFQATT and CDR2 is SNEGSKA (reference sequence). The CDR3 bases are TGCAGTGCTAGTCTACTATACACGCAGTATTTT. This translates into CSASLLYTQYF.

The genes are TRBV18 and TRBJ2-1, with 10 bases aligning to TRBD2. Trimming took 5 bases from V and 6 from J; bases not matched to a gene: 16. The CDR3 sequence is 18 residues long. The germline V gene encodes CDR1 KGHSH and CDR2 LQKENI. The CDR3 DNA sequence: TGTGCCAGCTCAAGATTAAGCGGGAGGGCCTCCTTCGGCAATGAGCAGTTCTTC. Amino acid sequence: CASSRLSGRASFGNEQFF.

The rearrangement links TRBV6-5 to TRBJ2-3, with TRBD2 as a possible D gene (6 bases). V lost 0 bases to trimming and J lost 10 bases, with 14 bases between them. Looked up from germline, CDR1 is MNHEY and CDR2 is SVGAGI. This CDR3 contains 14 residues. The CDR3: CASSYSTDRGAQYF. CDR3 in DNA: TGTGCCAGCAGTTACTCGACTGACCGCGGGGCGCAGTATTTT.

This clone was counted between two and nine times. The V and J genes are TRBV5-1 and TRBJ2-1; TRBD2 matches 12 bases. The CDR3 runs 15 residues. V shed 4 bases and J 9 bases; nucleotides not matched to a gene: 8. Germline CDR1 and CDR2: SGHRS and YFSETQ. CDR3 in DNA: TGCGCCAGCAGCCCCCTAGCGGGAGGGCCCATTGAGCAGTTCTTC. Protein: CASSPLAGGPIEQFF.

The chain joins TRBV27 to TRBJ2-1; 8 positions agree with TRBD2. In germline, CDR1 is MNHEY, CDR2 SMNVEV (reference sequence). J lost 0 bases, V lost 5 bases, and 15 bases had no gene match. This CDR3 contains 19 residues. CDR3 protein: CASSPIGGRLMGSYNEQFF. CDR3 sequence (DNA): TGTGCCAGCAGTCCGATCGGCGGGAGGCTAATGGGCTCCTACAATGAGCAGTTCTTC.